The TCR beta chain described here comes from a study of OX40 agonist ivuxolimab in advanced cancers. As for the study in general: Three partial responders included one hepatocellular carcinoma patient and two cutaneous melanoma patients.

Germline V gives CDR1 LNHNV, CDR2 YYDKDF (reference sequence). CDR3 length equals 15 residues. The junction had 9 bases not matched to a gene; V was cut back by 4 bases and J by 5 bases. TCRdb's table, derived via immunoSEQ multiplex PCR, lists solely in-frame clones and lacks some. The table has tens of thousands of clones, 90% to 95% seen once. The sample here was CD4+ or CD8+ T cells sorted from blood, taken in a trial of the OX40 agonist ivuxolimab. This clonotype originated in an adult with an advanced solid tumor such as melanoma, head and neck, liver or kidney cancer. The chain employs TRBV15 and TRBJ2-7, with 9 bases lining up with TRBD1. In DNA form, the CDR3 reads TGTGCCACCAGCACCGGGACAGGGAACGGGCACGAGCAGTACTTC. Encoded protein: CATSTGTGNGHEQYF.